This T cell receptor (beta chain) originates from a study of T cells after posttransplantation cyclophosphamide. CDR1 SGHTA and CDR2 FQGNSA come from the germline V gene. V lost 0 bases and J 3 bases, leaving 9 bases between the germline ends. The CDR3 has 15 amino acids. Using immunoSEQ multiplex PCR, the repertoire was profiled, and TCRdb retains in-frame clones only, with some absent. The sample records several thousand clones, more than 65% being singletons. A marrow graft followed busulfan-fludarabine conditioning, with cyclophosphamide on days +3 and +4. The V call is TRBV7-2, the J call TRBJ1-3; no reliable D call. The clonotype comes from a young adult male patient who received an allogeneic stem cell transplant from a related donor, was CMV-positive, and had acute GVHD only. Certain T cells may be donor cells from the graft. The sample here was PBMCs, taken 1,400 to 1,500 days after allogeneic stem cell transplant with posttransplant cyclophosphamide. The CDR3 DNA reads as TGTGCCAGCAGCTTAGCGGTGGCATTTGGAAACACCATATATTTT. Translated: CASSLAVAFGNTIYF.